This passage covers 18 T cell receptor beta chains from one sample sequenced in a study of blood T cell repertoires in COVID-19. Clones were sequenced by immunoSEQ multiplex PCR, and TCRdb holds only the in-frame ones, with some missing. The sample has 110,000 to 150,000 clones; about 86% are singletons. The specimen sequenced was peripheral blood. The receptors here all came from a woman of 80 years or more with acute or convalescent COVID-19.

This clone was detected only a few times. The chain carries TRBV4-3 and TRBJ1-2; 7 bases align to TRBD1. Germline-derived CDR1 and CDR2 are LGHNA and YSLEER. V lost 4 bases to trimming and J lost 4 bases; unmatched junction nucleotides: 6. The CDR3 contains 14 residues. The CDR3 DNA is TGCGCCAGCAGCCCCAACAGGGGATCCTATGGCTACACCTTC. Its protein product is CASSPNRGSYGYTF.

The CDR3 region is CASSPTSQPVYNEQFF. The CDR3 DNA reads as TGTGCCAGCAGCCCAACCTCACAGCCGGTATACAATGAGCAGTTCTTC. The chain joins TRBV5-4 to TRBJ2-1; D is unresolved. The V and J ends lost 4 bases and 4 bases respectively, with 18 bases between them. The CDR3 has 16 residues. The V gene's germline CDR1 is SGHNT and CDR2 YYREEE (reference sequence).

The gene calls are TRBV5-1 and TRBJ2-1; TRBD2 matches 8 bases. V dropped 4 bases and J dropped 9; count of bases not matched to a gene: 6. CDR1 is SGHRS and CDR2 is YFSETQ in the germline V gene. The CDR3 runs 13 residues. The CDR3 sequence: CASSKLAVGEQFF. CDR3 bases: TGCGCCAGCAGCAAACTAGCGGTCGGTGAGCAGTTCTTC.

The chain has TRBV2 and TRBJ1-3; D is ambiguous. CDR3 size: 15 residues. The germline gives CDR1 SNHLY, CDR2 FYNNEI. The ends were cut back, 1 base at V and 4 bases at J, with 11 bases in the middle. CDR3 amino acids: CASSEEVLSGNTIYF. The CDR3 DNA is TGTGCCAGCAGTGAAGAAGTTCTGAGCGGAAACACCATATATTTT.

V usage is TRBV2 and J usage is TRBJ2-7, with TRBD1 identical over 8 bases. Looked up from germline, CDR1 is SNHLY and CDR2 is FYNNEI. With 1 base clipped from V and 6 bases from J, the junction kept 5 bases outside the gene matches. This CDR3 comprises 14 residues. The CDR3 loop is CASSEGQGFGEQYF. DNA of the CDR3: TGTGCCAGCAGTGAAGGACAGGGGTTTGGCGAGCAGTACTTC.

The chain employs TRBV18 and TRBJ1-1, with 9 nucleotides matching TRBD1. V shed 2 bases and J 5 bases; nucleotides not matched to a gene: 9. Germline values: CDR1 KGHSH, CDR2 LQKENI. This CDR3 is 16 amino acids long. CDR3 DNA: TGTGCCAGCTCACCAACGGGACAGGGTAGACAAACTGAAGCTTTCTTT. This translates into CASSPTGQGRQTEAFF.

This chain connects TRBV3-1 (or the pseudogene TRBV3-2) to TRBJ1-2; 12 positions match TRBD1. The germline V gene has CDR1 LGHDT and CDR2 YNNKEL (reference sequence). The junction had 8 bases not matched to a gene; V was cut back by 3 bases and J by 3 bases. CDR3 length: 17 amino acids. The CDR3 is CASSHWGQGAGDYGYTF. CDR3 DNA sequence: TGTGCCAGCAGCCACTGGGGACAGGGGGCGGGGGACTATGGCTACACCTTC.

The V call is TRBV19, the J call TRBJ2-5, with D tentatively TRBD2 (6 bases). V shed 3 bases and J shed 5 bases, with 10 bases lying between them. Germline-derived CDR1 and CDR2 are LNHDA and SQIVND (reference sequence). The CDR3 sequence is 13 residues long. CDR3 nucleotides: TGTGCCAGTAGTATCGTCCGGGAGGAGACCCAGTACTTC. Protein product: CASSIVREETQYF.

This CDR3 reads CASSAGTLMNTEAFF. CDR3 sequence (DNA): TGTGCCAGCTCAGCCGGGACACTCATGAACACTGAAGCTTTCTTT. The rearrangement links TRBV18 to TRBJ1-1, with a weak D call TRBD1 (6 bases). Germline V gene data show CDR1 as KGHSH and CDR2 as LQKENI. This CDR3 region has 15 residues. The V end was cut by 5 bases, the J end by 0 bases, with 13 bases between.

The chain couples TRBV11-2 to TRBJ2-1; TRBD2 aligns across 15 bases. The trim removed 3 bases at V and 7 bases at J, leaving 4 bases unmatched. CDR3 length equals 16 residues. From germline, CDR1 is SGHAT and CDR2 FQNNGV. The DNA for the CDR3 is TGTGCCAGCAGCTTCGGACTAGCGGGGGGGCTAAATGAGCAGTTCTTC. This encodes CASSFGLAGGLNEQFF.

CDR3: CAGKTGTDTLFSYEQYF. In nucleotides, the CDR3 is TGTGCCGGTAAGACCGGGACAGATACATTATTCTCCTACGAGCAGTACTTC. The chain carries TRBV30 and TRBJ2-7, with TRBD1 identical over 7 bases. CDR1 GTSNPN and CDR2 SVGIG come from the germline V gene (reference sequence). With V trimmed by 8 bases and J by 0 bases, 19 bases remained unmatched. This CDR3 spans 17 amino acids.

The CDR3 is CASSQNRFTDSRYYGYTF. The CDR3 bases are TGCGCCAGCAGCCAGAATAGATTTACGGACAGTCGATATTATGGCTACACCTTC. The chain is built from TRBV4-3 and TRBJ1-2; the D gene is possibly TRBD1 (6 bases). This CDR3 is 18 amino acids long. Trimming pared 3 bases from V and 5 bases from J, leaving 25 bases between. CDR1 LGHNA and CDR2 YSLEER come from the germline V gene.

The count of this clone is one. The rearrangement joins TRBV4-1 to TRBJ1-1; D gene ambiguous. In germline, CDR1 is MGHRA, CDR2 YSYEKL. V lost 0 bases and J lost 4, with 12 bases in between. The CDR3 is 15 residues long. The CDR3, as DNA: TGCGCCAGCAGCCAAGAGGGCCGGGGAGGCACTGAAGCTTTCTTT. It encodes CASSQEGRGGTEAFF.

The genes are TRBV10-2 and TRBJ1-5; no firm D call. Trimming pared 0 bases from V and 2 bases from J, leaving 8 bases between. Germline-derived CDR1 and CDR2 are WSHSY and SAAADI. CDR3 length equals 15 residues. The CDR3 reads CASSESGRGNQPQHF. CDR3 bases: TGCGCCAGCAGTGAGTCCGGGAGAGGCAATCAGCCCCAGCATTTT.

Remarks on this clone: Other DNA sequences in this sample translate to the same CDR3. This chain connects TRBV7-2 to TRBJ1-5; no clear D gene. V was shortened by 1 base and J by 5 bases, with 6 bases between the two germline ends. Germline V gene data show CDR1 as SGHTA and CDR2 as FQGNSA. The CDR3 has 13 amino acids. The CDR3 sequence is CASSLVRDQPQHF. The DNA of the CDR3 is TGTGCCAGCAGCTTAGTACGGGATCAGCCCCAGCATTTT.

This clone occurred once. V gene TRBV18 combines with J gene TRBJ1-2; 8 nucleotides match TRBD1. This CDR3 is 15 amino acids long. CDR1 KGHSH and CDR2 LQKENI come from the germline V gene. V was clipped by 6 bases and J by 5 bases; unmatched bases: 11. For the CDR3, the DNA is TGTGCCAGCTCCCCCGGACAGGGCAAGAGTTATGGCTACACCTTC. Its translation is CASSPGQGKSYGYTF.

This chain links TRBV7-3 with TRBJ1-1; 7 bases fit TRBD1. Trimming took 5 bases from V and 5 from J; bases not matched to a gene: 5. Per germline, CDR1 SGHTA and CDR2 FQGTGA. The length of the CDR3 is 13 residues. This CDR3 reads CASSPQQGTEAFF. The CDR3 coding sequence is TGTGCCAGCAGCCCACAACAGGGGACTGAAGCTTTCTTT.

This sequence joins TRBV28 and TRBJ1-2; 8 bases fit TRBD1. Trimming took 6 bases from V and 4 from J; bases not matched to a gene: 4. Germline assignment: CDR1 MDHEN and CDR2 SYDVKM. The CDR3 contains 13 residues. CDR3 nucleotides: TGTGCCAGCAGGCAGGGGGCATCCTATGGCTACACCTTC. Amino acid sequence: CASRQGASYGYTF.